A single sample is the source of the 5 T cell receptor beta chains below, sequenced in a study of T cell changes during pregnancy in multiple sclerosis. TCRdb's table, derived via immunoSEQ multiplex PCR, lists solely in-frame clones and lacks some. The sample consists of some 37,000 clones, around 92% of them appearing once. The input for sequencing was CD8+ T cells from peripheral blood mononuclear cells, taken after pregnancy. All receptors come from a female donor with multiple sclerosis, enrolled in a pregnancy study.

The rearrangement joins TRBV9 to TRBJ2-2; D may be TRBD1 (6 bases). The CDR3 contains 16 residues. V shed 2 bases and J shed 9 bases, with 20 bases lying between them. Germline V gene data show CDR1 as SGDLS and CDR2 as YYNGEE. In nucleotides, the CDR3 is TGTGCCAGCAGCGTTGGGGGCTTGCGCCCTAGCCGGGAGCTGTTTTTT. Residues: CASSVGGLRPSRELFF. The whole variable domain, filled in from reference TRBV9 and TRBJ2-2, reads DSGVTQTPKHLITATGQRVTLRCSPRSGDLSVYWYQQSLDQGLQFLIQYYNGEERAKGNILERFSAQQFPDLHSELNLSSLELGDSALYFCASSVGGLRPSRELFFGEGSRLTVL.

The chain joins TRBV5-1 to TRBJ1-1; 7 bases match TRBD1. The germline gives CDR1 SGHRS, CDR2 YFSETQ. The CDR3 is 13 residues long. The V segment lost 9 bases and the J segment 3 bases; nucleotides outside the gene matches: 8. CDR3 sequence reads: CATSTGWDTEAFF. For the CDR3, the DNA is TGCGCCACCTCGACAGGGTGGGACACTGAAGCTTTCTTT.

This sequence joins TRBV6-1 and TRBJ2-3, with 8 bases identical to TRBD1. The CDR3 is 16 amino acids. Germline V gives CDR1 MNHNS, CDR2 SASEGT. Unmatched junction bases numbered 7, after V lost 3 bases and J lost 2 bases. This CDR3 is CASSDKRQGATDTQYF. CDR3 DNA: TGTGCCAGCAGTGATAAAAGGCAGGGGGCCACAGATACGCAGTATTTT.

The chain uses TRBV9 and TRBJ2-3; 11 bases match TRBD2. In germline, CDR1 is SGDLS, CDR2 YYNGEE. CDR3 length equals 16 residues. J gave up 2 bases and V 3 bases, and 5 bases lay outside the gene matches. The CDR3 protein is CASSDRLAGNTDTQYF. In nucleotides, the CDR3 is TGTGCCAGCAGCGACCGACTAGCGGGAAACACAGATACGCAGTATTTT. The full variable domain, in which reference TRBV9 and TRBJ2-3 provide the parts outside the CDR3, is DSGVTQTPKHLITATGQRVTLRCSPRSGDLSVYWYQQSLDQGLQFLIQYYNGEERAKGNILERFSAQQFPDLHSELNLSSLELGDSALYFCASSDRLAGNTDTQYFGPGTRLTVL.

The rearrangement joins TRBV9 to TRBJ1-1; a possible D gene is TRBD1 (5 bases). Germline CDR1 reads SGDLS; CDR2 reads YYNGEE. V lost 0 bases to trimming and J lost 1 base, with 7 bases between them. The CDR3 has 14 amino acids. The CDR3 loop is CASSVEDRNTEAFF. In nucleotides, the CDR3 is TGTGCCAGCAGCGTAGAAGACAGGAACACTGAAGCTTTCTTT.